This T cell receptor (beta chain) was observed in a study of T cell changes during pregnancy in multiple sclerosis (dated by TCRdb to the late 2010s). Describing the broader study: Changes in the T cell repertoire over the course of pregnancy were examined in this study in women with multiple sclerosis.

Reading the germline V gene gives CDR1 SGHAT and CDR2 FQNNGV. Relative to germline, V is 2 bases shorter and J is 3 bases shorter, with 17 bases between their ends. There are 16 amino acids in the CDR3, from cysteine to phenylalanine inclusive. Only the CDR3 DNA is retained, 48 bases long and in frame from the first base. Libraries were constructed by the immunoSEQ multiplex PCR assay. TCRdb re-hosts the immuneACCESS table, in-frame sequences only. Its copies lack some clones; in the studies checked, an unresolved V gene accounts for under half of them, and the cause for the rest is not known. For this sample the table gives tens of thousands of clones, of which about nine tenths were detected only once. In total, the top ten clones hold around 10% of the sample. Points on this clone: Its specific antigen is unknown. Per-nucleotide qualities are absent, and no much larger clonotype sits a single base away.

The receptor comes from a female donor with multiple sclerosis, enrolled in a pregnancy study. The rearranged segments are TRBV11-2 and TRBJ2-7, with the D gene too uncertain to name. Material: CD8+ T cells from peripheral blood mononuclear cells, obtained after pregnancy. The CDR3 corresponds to CASSLHPTATSYEQYF. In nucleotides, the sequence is TGTGCCAGCAGCTTACATCCAACAGCCACCAGCTACGAGCAGTACTTC.